This is a list of T cell receptor beta chains from one sample in a study of T cells in Graves' hyperthyroidism and ophthalmopathy. TCRdb processed the multiplex PCR reads anew with MiXCR; each CDR3 protein has one entry. The sample includes some 600,000 distinct CDR3 sequences, 14% of them seen just once. The sequenced material came from blood. All receptors derive from a woman aged 25 to 45 with Graves' hyperthyroidism that later progressed to Graves' ophthalmopathy. Each CDR3 is given with its conserved first and last residue. The D gene is left open where the match is weak. Size values are once, few and many counts, or a class for expanded clones, and some rows have none.

clone size	D gene	V gene	J gene	CDR3 DNA	CDR3 protein
many	TRBD1	TRBV5-6	TRBJ1-6	TGTGCCAGCAGCTGGGACAGGGGTATCTCACCCCTCCACTTT	CASSWDRGISPLHF
many	NA	TRBV10-3	TRBJ1-2	TGTGCCATCAGCGCCATAGGGGGTAGCTATGGCTACACCTTC	CAISAIGGSYGYTF
many	NA	TRBV12-3/TRBV12-4	TRBJ2-7	TGTGCCAGCAGCAATCCTATTGATAGCGGCTCCTACGAGCAGTACTTC	CASSNPIDSGSYEQYF
many	NA	TRBV10-3	TRBJ2-5	TGTGCCATACAAACCCGGGATCAAGAGACCCAGTACTTC	CAIQTRDQETQYF
NA	NA	TRBV6-2/TRBV6-3	TRBJ1-6	TGTGCCAGCAGTTACTCGACGGGACCACCCCTCCACTTT	CASSYSTGPPLHF
many	NA	TRBV27	TRBJ1-1	TGTGCCAGCAGTTCCCTCCGACAGGAGGGGGTGAACACTGAAGCTTTCTTT	CASSSLRQEGVNTEAFF
NA	TRBD1	TRBV20-1	TRBJ1-4	TGCAGTGCACTCCGACAGGGAGGGCATGAAAAACTGTTTTTT	CSALRQGGHEKLFF
many	NA	TRBV2	TRBJ2-7	TGTGCCAGCACTGACCACCCCGGGGCTGTGTACGAGCAGTACTTC	CASTDHPGAVYEQYF
many	NA	TRBV6-1	TRBJ2-7	TGTGCCAGCAGTGAGGAGAGGTTTGGCGGCTACGAGCAGTACTTC	CASSEERFGGYEQYF
few	NA	TRBV27	TRBJ1-5	TGTGCCAGCTCTCTGGGGGGGGCCGTCAATCAGCCCCAGCATTTT	CASSLGGAVNQPQHF
many	NA	TRBV11-2	TRBJ1-1	TGTGCCAGCAGCCCGTCCCCTCCAAAAGCTTTCTTT	CASSPSPPKAFF
many	NA	TRBV29-1	TRBJ1-2	TGCAGCGTTGTGCCGGGGACACTCTATGGCTACACCTTC	CSVVPGTLYGYTF
many	NA	TRBV3-1	TRBJ1-6	TGTGCCAGCAGCCAATGGGGGGCGGAGGATTCACCCCTCCACTTT	CASSQWGAEDSPLHF
NA	TRBD2	TRBV11-1	TRBJ2-1	TGTGCCAGCAGCCCCCTGACTGAGCGGGAGTACAATGAGCAGTTCTTC	CASSPLTEREYNEQFF
many	NA	TRBV7-8	TRBJ2-7	TGTGCCAGCAGCTTCGCGGAAAACTACGAGCAGTACTTC	CASSFAENYEQYF
NA	NA	TRBV6-1	TRBJ1-5	TGTGCCAGCAGTTGGGGCAGGGGTAGCAATCAGCCCCAGCATTTT	CASSWGRGSNQPQHF
NA	NA	TRBV9	TRBJ1-5	TGTGCCAGCAGCGGAGGGCAGGGCCTGGAGGCGCCCCAGCATTTT	CASSGGQGLEAPQHF
few	TRBD2	TRBV6-5	TRBJ2-1	TGTGCCAGCAGTTACCTAGCGGGAGCTGATGAGCAGTTCTTC	CASSYLAGADEQFF
many	NA	TRBV7-2	TRBJ2-7	TGTGCCAGCAGCTTATTACGGGAAACCTACGAGCAGTACTTC	CASSLLRETYEQYF
many	NA	TRBV20-1	TRBJ1-6	TGCAGTGCTAGAAATAAGGAAAGCTCCTATAATTCACCCCTCCACTTT	CSARNKESSYNSPLHF
NA	NA	TRBV12-5	TRBJ2-3	TGTGCTAGTGGTTTGGTACAGGGAGGGGATACGCAGTATTTT	CASGLVQGGDTQYF
few	TRBD2	TRBV6-5	TRBJ2-6	TGTGCCAGCAGTTACGGGGGGGGACCCTCTGGGGCCAACGTCCTGACTTTC	CASSYGGGPSGANVLTF
many	TRBD2	TRBV27	TRBJ2-3	TGTGCCAGCTATAGCGGGAGATCCACAGATACGCAGTATTTT	CASYSGRSTDTQYF
many	TRBD1	TRBV5-1	TRBJ1-4	TGCGCCAGCAGCTTGGGAACAGGGGATTTAATTGAAAAACTGTTTTTT	CASSLGTGDLIEKLFF
NA	TRBD1	TRBV20-1	TRBJ2-7	TGCAGTGCTACCCCGGGACAGTCCTACGAGCAGTACTTC	CSATPGQSYEQYF
few	NA	TRBV4-3	TRBJ2-7	TGCGCCAGCAGCCAAGACAGGATGCACTCCTACGAGCAGTACTTC	CASSQDRMHSYEQYF
many	NA	TRBV24-1	TRBJ1-5	TGTGCCACCTGGGACGGAAGCAATCAGCCCCAGCATTTT	CATWDGSNQPQHF
many	NA	TRBV20-1	TRBJ2-1	TGCAGTGCTTCCTTTGGGAGGCAGCTTAATGAGCAGTTCTTC	CSASFGRQLNEQFF
many	TRBD2	TRBV27	TRBJ2-7	TGTGCCAGCAGTTTCTCCCGGGCGGGAGGGTCCTACGAGCAGTACTTC	CASSFSRAGGSYEQYF
many	TRBD2	TRBV12-3/TRBV12-4	TRBJ2-3	TGTGCCACTATCCCCTCTAGCGGGAGCTCCGGGGCAGATACGCAGTATTTT	CATIPSSGSSGADTQYF
many	TRBD2	TRBV7-3	TRBJ2-3	TGTGCCAGCAGCAGAGGGGCTAGCGGGAGGGCAGATACGCAGTATTTT	CASSRGASGRADTQYF
many	NA	TRBV27	TRBJ2-1	TGTGCCAGCAGTTTAAGGGGGGCCAACTACAATGAGCAGTTCTTC	CASSLRGANYNEQFF
many	NA	TRBV14	TRBJ2-7	TGTGCCAGCAGCCAAGATTGGGGGCAGTCTTACGAGCAGTACTTC	CASSQDWGQSYEQYF
many	NA	TRBV7-2	TRBJ2-1	TGTGCCAGCGGAACCGGGACTTTGGGTGAGCAGTTCTTC	CASGTGTLGEQFF
many	TRBD1	TRBV11-3	TRBJ2-2	TGTGCCAGCAGGGCGAAGACAGGGGGTTCCGGGGAGCTGTTTTTT	CASRAKTGGSGELFF
many	TRBD2	TRBV6-5	TRBJ2-2	TGTGCCAGCAGTTACTCGATAGCGGGAGCGACCGGGGAGCTGTTTTTT	CASSYSIAGATGELFF
NA	NA	TRBV19	TRBJ2-1	TGTGCCAGTAGTATGCTAGCGATTTACAATGAGCAGTTCTTC	CASSMLAIYNEQFF
few	NA	TRBV7-9	TRBJ2-3	TGTGCCAGCAGCTTTTTGGGTCATACGCAGTATTTT	CASSFLGHTQYF
many	NA	TRBV6-1	TRBJ1-2	TGTGCCACCAAGGGGACGGAGAATTACTATGGCTACACCTTC	CATKGTENYYGYTF
many	NA	TRBV20-1	TRBJ2-2	TGCAGTGCTAGCGGGAGCGGCGGGACGGTGGTCGGGGAGCTGTTTTTT	CSASGSGGTVVGELFF
few	TRBD1	TRBV30	TRBJ1-2	TGTGCCTGGAGCCCATCGTTAATAAACAGGGGTTGGGATGGCTACACCTTC	CAWSPSLINRGWDGYTF
many	TRBD1	TRBV12-3/TRBV12-4	TRBJ1-4	TGTGCCAGCAGCTCCGTGACAGGGATTAATGAAAAACTGTTTTTT	CASSSVTGINEKLFF
many	NA	TRBV9	TRBJ1-4	TGTGCCAGCAGCGTAAATCCACCCCGTACGACAAGCCGAGGGACTAATGAAAAACTGTTTTTT	CASSVNPPRTTSRGTNEKLFF
NA	TRBD2	TRBV10-2	TRBJ2-1	TGCGCCAGCAGTGTCGCTACTAGCGGGAGGCCTAATGAGCAGTTCTTC	CASSVATSGRPNEQFF
many	TRBD1	TRBV12-3/TRBV12-4	TRBJ2-7	TGTGCCAGCAGTTTCCCTTTGGGGAGCAGGGGGCAGTACGAGCAGTACTTC	CASSFPLGSRGQYEQYF
many	NA	TRBV2	TRBJ1-4	TGTGCCAGCAGCCGGACAGTAGCTAATGAAAAACTGTTTTTT	CASSRTVANEKLFF